The TCR beta chain under discussion was sequenced for a study of cytomegalovirus exposure and HLA in healthy donors. Comment on this clone: Antigen specificity is unknown.

Study-level findings and limits: Associated with cytomegalovirus, according to the listing, were fewer than 200 TCR beta chains. As a later analysis revealed, the rate of TCR association differed by HLA locus, with DRB1 most and HLA-C fewest.

Germline loops: CDR1 ENHRY, CDR2 SYGVKD. V was trimmed by 10 bases and J by 0 bases, leaving 16 bases between them. The CDR3 sequence is 14 residues long. The PCR was carried out with 60 Vbeta primers and 13 Jbeta primers. This table comes from immunoSEQ multiplex PCR, and its TCRdb copy is limited to in-frame clones, with some not included. The data show about 130,000 clones, roughly 78% seen once. The specimen sequenced was PBMCs. The TCR sequence derives from a man aged 25 to 40 in good health and CMV-seropositive. The gene calls are TRBV10-3 and TRBJ2-7; TRBD1 is a possible D gene (5 bases). In DNA form, the CDR3 reads TGTGCCACTTCCTTGACAGAGAGCTCCTACGAGCAGTACTTC. It yields the protein CATSLTESSYEQYF.